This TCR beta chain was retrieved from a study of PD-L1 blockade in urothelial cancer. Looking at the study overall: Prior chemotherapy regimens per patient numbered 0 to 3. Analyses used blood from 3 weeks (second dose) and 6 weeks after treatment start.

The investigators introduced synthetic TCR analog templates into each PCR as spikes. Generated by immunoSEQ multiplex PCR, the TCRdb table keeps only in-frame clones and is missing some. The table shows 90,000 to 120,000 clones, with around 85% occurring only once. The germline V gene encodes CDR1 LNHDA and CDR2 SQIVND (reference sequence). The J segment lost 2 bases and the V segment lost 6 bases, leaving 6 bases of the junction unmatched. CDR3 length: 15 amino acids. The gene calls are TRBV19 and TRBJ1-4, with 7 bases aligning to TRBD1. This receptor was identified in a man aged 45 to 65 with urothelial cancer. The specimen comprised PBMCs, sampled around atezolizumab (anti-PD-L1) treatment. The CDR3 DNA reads TGTGCCAGTAGAGACAGGGATGATACTAATGAAAAACTGTTTTTT. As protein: CASRDRDDTNEKLFF.